A selection of T cell receptor beta chains follows, all from one sample in a study of blood T cell repertoires in COVID-19. The repertoire was sequenced with immunoSEQ multiplex PCR; TCRdb's copy has only in-frame clones and lacks some. The sample contains under 300,000 clones, roughly 83% of which appear only once. Sequencing used peripheral blood. The source is a human donor with COVID-19, enrolled during active disease. The donor label of this sample is uncertain. Each CDR3 is given with its conserved first and last residue. A D gene is named only where the DNA matches it firmly. Only part of the rows carry a size: once, few, many, or a class if the clone is expanded.

cdr3_nt: TGTGCCAGCAGTGGGGACGGGACTAGCGGCTACAATGAGCAGTTCTTC
cdr3_aa: CASSGDGTSGYNEQFF
clone_size: once
cdr3_length: 16
v_call: TRBV6-1
j_call: TRBJ2-1
d_call: TRBD2

cdr3_nt: TGTGCCATCAGTGACATAGACGTACTAGCGGGGATCTCCTACGAGCAGTACTTC
cdr3_aa: CAISDIDVLAGISYEQYF
clone_size: NA
cdr3_length: 18
v_call: TRBV10-3
j_call: TRBJ2-7
d_call: TRBD2

cdr3_nt: TGTGCCAGCAGTGAAGCGCGGACGGCGGGAGGGCAAGAGACCCAGTACTTC
cdr3_aa: CASSEARTAGGQETQYF
clone_size: NA
cdr3_length: 17
v_call: TRBV2
j_call: TRBJ2-5
d_call: TRBD2

cdr3_nt: TGTGCCAGCCAGCGGGAGGTTCACAATGAGCAGTTCTTC
cdr3_aa: CASQREVHNEQFF
clone_size: NA
cdr3_length: 13
v_call: TRBV9
j_call: TRBJ2-1
d_call: TRBD2

cdr3_nt: TGCAGCGTTGAACTAGCGCTCCGCACAGATACGCAGTATTTT
cdr3_aa: CSVELALRTDTQYF
clone_size: NA
cdr3_length: 14
v_call: TRBV29-1
j_call: TRBJ2-3
d_call: NA

cdr3_nt: TGTGCCAGCAGCCAAGGGGGGGTCGACAATGAGCAGTTCTTC
cdr3_aa: CASSQGGVDNEQFF
clone_size: NA
cdr3_length: 14
v_call: TRBV3-1/TRBV3-2
j_call: TRBJ2-1
d_call: NA

cdr3_nt: TGTGCCAGCAGCGGATCAGGGGGGACGGGGGCTTTCTTT
cdr3_aa: CASSGSGGTGAFF
clone_size: once
cdr3_length: 13
v_call: TRBV9
j_call: TRBJ1-1
d_call: TRBD1

cdr3_nt: TGTGCCAGTAGTCCCGGGACAGGATATAGAGACGAGCAGTACTTC
cdr3_aa: CASSPGTGYRDEQYF
clone_size: NA
cdr3_length: 15
v_call: TRBV19
j_call: TRBJ2-7
d_call: TRBD1

cdr3_nt: TGTGCCAGCAAGGGGGCCTACGAGCAGTACTTC
cdr3_aa: CASKGAYEQYF
clone_size: NA
cdr3_length: 11
v_call: TRBV12-3/TRBV12-4
j_call: TRBJ2-7
d_call: NA

cdr3_nt: TGTGCCAGCAGTCCCACCCTCGGGGGGGTTGAGCAGTTCTTC
cdr3_aa: CASSPTLGGVEQFF
clone_size: NA
cdr3_length: 14
v_call: TRBV28
j_call: TRBJ2-1
d_call: TRBD2

cdr3_nt: TGTGCCAGCAGCCCCCGGTACTATGGCTACACCTTC
cdr3_aa: CASSPRYYGYTF
clone_size: NA
cdr3_length: 12
v_call: TRBV7-2
j_call: TRBJ1-2
d_call: NA

cdr3_nt: TGCGCCAGCAGCATAAACAGGGGAGCAGGAGGGGAGCTGTTTTTT
cdr3_aa: CASSINRGAGGELFF
clone_size: NA
cdr3_length: 15
v_call: TRBV5-1
j_call: TRBJ2-2
d_call: TRBD1

cdr3_nt: TGTGCCAGCAGCTTAGTCGGCTTAGCGGGAGGTAGTAGGAACATTCAGTACTTC
cdr3_aa: CASSLVGLAGGSRNIQYF
clone_size: NA
cdr3_length: 18
v_call: TRBV7-8
j_call: TRBJ2-4
d_call: TRBD2

cdr3_nt: TGTGCCAGCAGCCCGGACTTGGTGCGCAATGAGCAGTTCTTC
cdr3_aa: CASSPDLVRNEQFF
clone_size: NA
cdr3_length: 14
v_call: TRBV2
j_call: TRBJ2-1
d_call: NA

cdr3_nt: TGTGCCAGCAGCTTATCAGGGAATCAGGAAGAGACCCAGTACTTC
cdr3_aa: CASSLSGNQEETQYF
clone_size: NA
cdr3_length: 15
v_call: TRBV7-3
j_call: TRBJ2-5
d_call: NA

cdr3_nt: TGTGCCAGCAGCGCGGGGGGGCGGTCCTCTGGAAACACCATATATTTT
cdr3_aa: CASSAGGRSSGNTIYF
clone_size: NA
cdr3_length: 16
v_call: TRBV9
j_call: TRBJ1-3
d_call: NA

cdr3_nt: TGTGCCACTTCTCTTATAGGGAGGGCCAAGAATGAGCAGTTCTTC
cdr3_aa: CATSLIGRAKNEQFF
clone_size: NA
cdr3_length: 15
v_call: TRBV5-4
j_call: TRBJ2-1
d_call: TRBD2

cdr3_nt: TGCGCCAGCAACGTAGCGGGGCAAGAGACCCAGTACTTC
cdr3_aa: CASNVAGQETQYF
clone_size: NA
cdr3_length: 13
v_call: TRBV5-1
j_call: TRBJ2-5
d_call: TRBD2

cdr3_nt: TGTGCCAGCAAGGGGTATAGCAATCAGCCCCAGCATTTT
cdr3_aa: CASKGYSNQPQHF
clone_size: once
cdr3_length: 13
v_call: TRBV2
j_call: TRBJ1-5
d_call: NA

cdr3_nt: TGTGCCAGCAGCCACTCCCAGGGGGACTACGAGCAGTACTTC
cdr3_aa: CASSHSQGDYEQYF
clone_size: NA
cdr3_length: 14
v_call: TRBV3-1/TRBV3-2
j_call: TRBJ2-7
d_call: TRBD1